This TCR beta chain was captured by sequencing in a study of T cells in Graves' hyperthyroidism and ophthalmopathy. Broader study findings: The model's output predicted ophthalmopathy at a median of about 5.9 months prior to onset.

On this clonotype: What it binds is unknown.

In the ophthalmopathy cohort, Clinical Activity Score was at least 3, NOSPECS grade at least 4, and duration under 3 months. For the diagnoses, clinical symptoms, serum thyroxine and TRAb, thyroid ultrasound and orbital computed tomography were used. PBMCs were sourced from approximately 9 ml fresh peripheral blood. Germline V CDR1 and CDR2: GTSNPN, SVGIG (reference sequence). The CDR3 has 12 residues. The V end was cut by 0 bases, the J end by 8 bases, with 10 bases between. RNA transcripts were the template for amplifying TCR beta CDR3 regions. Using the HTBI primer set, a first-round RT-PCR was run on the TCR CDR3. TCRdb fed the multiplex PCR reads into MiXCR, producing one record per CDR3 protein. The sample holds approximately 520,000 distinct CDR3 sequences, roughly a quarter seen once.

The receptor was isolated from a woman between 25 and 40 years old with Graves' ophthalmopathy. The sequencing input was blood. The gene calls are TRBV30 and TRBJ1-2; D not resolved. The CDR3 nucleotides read TGTGCCTGGAGTGTAGGAGATGGGGGCTACACCTTC. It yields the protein CAWSVGDGGYTF. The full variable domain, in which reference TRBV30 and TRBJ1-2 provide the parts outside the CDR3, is SQTIHQWPATLVQPVGSPLSLECTVEGTSNPNLYWYRQAAGRGLQLLFYSVGIGQISSEVPQNLSASRPQDRQFILSSKKLLLSDSGFYLCAWSVGDGGYTFGSGTRLTVV.